This TCR beta chain is from a study of T cell responses to AZD1222 COVID-19 vaccine (dated by TCRdb to about 2021). For the study in its entirety: Because spike-specific TCR depth and breadth did not differ between the two schedules, AZD1222 recipients who got a second dose at roughly 4 weeks were pooled with those who got a second dose at roughly 12 weeks. TCR sequencing was performed for fewer than 250 trial participants, of whom around 200 were given two doses of AZD1222 and 26 were given two doses of MenACWY control vaccine. Trial participants were enrolled into age subgroups of 18-55, 56-69 and 70-plus years, which contained about 150, 28 and 57 TCR-sequenced participants, respectively. Results and caveats for the whole study, not just this receptor: In the small 56-69-year group, the increase in depth fell short of significance, most likely because of low power. No day 14 peak-response samples were available, so repertoires were characterized only after the peak T cell response. Vaccine-associated CD4 TCRs spanned the whole spike protein, with dominant responses in regions 160-218 and 743-854. Nearly half of unique spike-specific TCRs reportedly recognized epitopes outside regions mutated in the B.1.351 and B.1.1.7 variants. A significant rise in spike-specific TCR breadth and depth was observed after two AZD1222 doses relative to day 0 and relative to MenACWY recipients. Conclusions about previously exposed vaccinees are limited because only 6 or 7 AZD1222 recipients were SARS-CoV-2 seropositive at baseline. Participants were mostly white British and included more females than males, and it was suggested by the authors that clonal diversity may have been underestimated.

Its CDR3 holds 14 amino acids, cysteine through phenylalanine. The DNA shown is the 42-base CDR3, in frame from base 1. V was cut back by 0 bases and J by 1 base, leaving a gap of 5 bases between them. The germline V gene (reference sequence) yields SEHNR for CDR1 and FQNEAQ for CDR2. This specimen's time point label, interpreted: baseline before first vaccination. The vaccinee samples were drawn from two UK trials, COV001 and COV002, one of which was a single-blind randomized controlled phase 2/3 trial testing AZD1222 (ChAdOx1 nCoV-19) in healthy adults. For TCRbeta chain sequencing, PBMC samples from trial participants were taken at day 0 and at day 28 after the second dose. The CDR3 regions of human TCRbeta chains were subjected to immunosequencing. On the study's bioinformatics: TCRs in the repertoires were compared against a reference library of SARS-CoV-2-specific TCRs that had been generated with the MIRA antigen-specificity platform. Breadth was defined as the fraction of unique TCRs that were SARS-CoV-2-associated, and depth was defined as the fraction of total T cells that were SARS-CoV-2-associated. Using the MIRA data, every spike-specific TCR was mapped to the spike region that the TCR reacted to and assigned to either a CD4 or a CD8 class. Log10-transformed breadth and depth values were compared by one-way ANOVA with Sidak's multiple comparisons tests. Sourced from immuneACCESS, this table was stored by TCRdb with only in-frame sequences that have V and J called. A share of the clones is absent; for the studies checked, an unresolved V gene accounts for under half, and the remainder has no known explanation. The DNA was the basis for D and trimming; V, J and clone size are from that table. Recorded for this sample are 100,000 or so clones; around nine tenths of them occurred a single time. The ten largest clones take up approximately 16% of the sample.

This clone was recorded only once. It lacks a known antigen. No much larger clonotype is one base removed from it; base qualities were not supplied. The chain joins TRBV7-9 to TRBJ2-3; the D gene lacks a confident call. Specimen: peripheral blood, collected on day 0 of AZD1222 vaccination. The receptor was isolated from an adult in good health. CDR3 protein: CASSLAGGTDTQYF. The DNA sequence follows: TGTGCCAGCAGCTTAGCCGGTGGCACAGATACGCAGTATTTT.